One T cell receptor (beta chain) is described in this entry. The target antigen is unknown. TCRdb's table, derived via immunoSEQ multiplex PCR, lists solely in-frame clones and lacks some. The profile shows about 24,000 clones, around 86% of them singletons. Germline V gives CDR1 LGHNA, CDR2 YSLEER. V shed 4 bases and J shed 0 bases, with 7 bases lying between them. This CDR3 contains 13 residues. The sample comes from a study of T cells in localized non-small cell lung cancer. Broader study findings: Heterogeneity is still possible, as just one tumor region was sequenced. Clonality peaked in uninvolved adjacent lung rather than tumor. An association was observed between higher blood T cell density and longer overall survival.

Sample: peripheral blood, taken before any cancer treatment. The V gene is TRBV4-3, the J gene TRBJ2-7; D remains ambiguous. This clonotype originated in a man aged 35 to 69 with stage I squamous cell lung carcinoma. Here the CDR3 DNA reads TGCGCCAGCAGCCCCGGGTCCTCCTACGAGCAGTACTTC. Translated, it gives CASSPGSSYEQYF.